This T cell receptor (beta chain) originates from a study of blood T cell repertoires in COVID-19. Study details: T cells, B-cell-depleted T cells, or PBMCs provided the cDNA or gDNA that served as material.

TCRdb's copy holds only in-frame clones and misses some; the assay was immunoSEQ multiplex PCR. The profile shows roughly 390,000 clones, around 87% of them singletons. CDR3 length equals 17 residues. The rearrangement links TRBV12-2 to TRBJ1-3; the table's D call, TRBD1, has no DNA check behind it. TRBV12-2 has pseudogene status. The sequenced sample consisted of peripheral blood. The TCR originated in a woman in her thirties with COVID-19, enrolled during active disease. Here the CDR3 DNA reads TGTGCAAGTCGCTTCGCCCACCTGACAGGCCCTGGAAACACCATATATTTT. Translating it yields CASRFAHLTGPGNTIYF.